The 18 T cell receptor beta chains in this list originate from one sample, sequenced in a study of T cell responses to AZD1222 COVID-19 vaccine. TCRdb keeps only in-frame clones here, not all; method: immunoSEQ multiplex PCR. The sample contains 90,000 to 100,000 clones, around nine tenths of which appear only once. Here the sequenced sample was peripheral blood, taken 28 days after the second AZD1222 dose. The receptors stem from an adult who received the AZD1222 COVID-19 vaccine.

V gene TRBV21-1 combines with J gene TRBJ1-5; the D call TRBD1 from the table was never checked on the DNA. TRBV21-1 is shown as a pseudogene. This CDR3 comprises 14 residues. The CDR3 nucleotides are TGTGCCAGCAGCAAAGCACAGGGCGGTCAGCCCCAGCATTTT. It is translated as CASSKAQGGQPQHF.

The gene calls are TRBV2 and TRBJ1-4; 8 nucleotides line up with TRBD1. This CDR3 comprises 15 residues. The J segment lost 6 bases and the V segment lost 6 bases, leaving 9 bases of the junction unmatched. The germline gives CDR1 SNHLY, CDR2 FYNNEI. The CDR3 nucleotides read TGTGCCAGCAGCCCGGCGACAGGGGTAGATGAAAAACTGTTTTTT. Translated: CASSPATGVDEKLFF.

This chain joins TRBV5-1 and TRBJ1-2; D is undetermined. The CDR3 is 13 residues long. Germline V lookup: CDR1 SGHRS, CDR2 YFSETQ. Trimming took off 0 bases at V and 8 bases at J, with 11 bases between the two ends. CDR3 bases: TGCGCCAGCAGCTTGGAGGCTACCGTAGGCTACACCTTC. This sequence encodes CASSLEATVGYTF.

This clone was seen a single time. This rearrangement joins TRBV3-1 (or the pseudogene TRBV3-2) to TRBJ1-1; the D is unclear. Germline V gene data show CDR1 as LGHDT and CDR2 as YNNKEL (reference sequence). This CDR3 has 13 amino acids. The V end lost 2 bases, the J end lost 1 base, and 5 bases lay between the germline ends. The CDR3 is CASSQLENTEAFF. The CDR3 bases are TGTGCCAGCAGCCAATTGGAGAACACTGAAGCTTTCTTT.

This chain joins TRBV3-1 (or the pseudogene TRBV3-2) and TRBJ2-2; no clear D gene. Trimming pared 4 bases from V and 3 bases from J, leaving 12 bases between. Germline CDR1 reads LGHDT; CDR2 reads YNNKEL (reference sequence). The CDR3 is 15 amino acids. The CDR3, as DNA: TGTGCCAGCAGCCTCCGGGCGCGAGACACCGGGGAGCTGTTTTTT. This gives the protein CASSLRARDTGELFF.

This clone was seen only a few times. The rearrangement uses TRBV7-8 and TRBJ1-2; D may be TRBD1 (6 bases). Germline values: CDR1 SGHVS, CDR2 FQNEAQ. V was pared by 5 bases and J by 2 bases, with 12 bases between. This CDR3 has 14 amino acids. CDR3 region: CASSHPTGNYGYTF. CDR3 in DNA: TGTGCCAGCAGCCATCCGACAGGAAACTATGGCTACACCTTC.

The V gene is TRBV20-1, the J gene TRBJ2-2; 9 nucleotides agree with TRBD2. CDR3 length: 14 residues. V trimming: 3 bases; J trimming: 6 bases; junction bases outside the gene matches: 5. CDR1 is DFQATT, CDR2 SNEGSKA, per germline (reference sequence). In DNA, the CDR3 is TGCAGTGCTAGTCTGCTAGCGGGGCCCGGGGAGCTGTTTTTT. Its protein is CSASLLAGPGELFF.

The chain carries TRBV15 and TRBJ1-1; no firm D call. Germline loops: CDR1 LNHNV, CDR2 YYDKDF (reference sequence). V was cut by 5 bases and J by 6 bases, with 22 bases left in between. CDR3 length: 16 residues. CDR3 loop: CATSGISRLIGAEAFF. The CDR3 coding sequence is TGTGCCACCAGCGGGATAAGTCGACTGATTGGTGCTGAAGCTTTCTTT. The whole variable domain, remainder taken from reference TRBV15 and TRBJ1-1, is DAMVIQNPRYQVTQFGKPVTLSCSQTLNHNVMYWYQQKSSQAPKLLFHYYDKDFNNEADTPDNFQSRRPNTSFCFLDIRSPGLGDTAMYLCATSGISRLIGAEAFFGQGTRLTVV.

With respect to this clone: Other DNA sequences in the same sample also yield this CDR3. The genes are TRBV7-9 and TRBJ2-2, with D possibly being TRBD1 (5 bases). The CDR3 totals 13 residues. The V and J ends lost 2 bases and 4 bases respectively, with 5 bases between them. The germline gives CDR1 SEHNR, CDR2 FQNEAQ (reference sequence). This CDR3 is CASSLQGTGELFF. The CDR3 DNA follows: TGTGCCAGCAGCTTACAGGGCACCGGGGAGCTGTTTTTT.

The chain joins TRBV6-1 to TRBJ2-1; 10 bases line up with TRBD2. Germline values: CDR1 MNHNS, CDR2 SASEGT. J gave up 8 bases and V 5 bases, and 9 bases lay outside the gene matches. This CDR3 comprises 15 residues. The CDR3 here is CASSSSGRALDEQFF. Here the CDR3 DNA reads TGTGCCAGCAGTTCCAGCGGGAGGGCCTTAGATGAGCAGTTCTTC.

The chain links TRBV28 to TRBJ1-1, with D perhaps TRBD1 (6 bases). From germline, CDR1 is MDHEN and CDR2 SYDVKM. Trimming shortened V by 11 bases and J by 6 bases, and 16 bases separated the two germline ends. The CDR3 is 12 amino acids. CDR3 in amino acids: CALGAGVSEAFF. In nucleotides, the CDR3 is TGTGCCCTGGGGGCCGGGGTATCTGAAGCTTTCTTT. The full variable domain, with the rest looked up from reference TRBV28 and TRBJ1-1, is DVKVTQSSRYLVKRTGEKVFLECVQDMDHENMFWYRQDPGLGLRLIYFSYDVKMKEKGDIPEGYSVSREKKERFSLILESASTNQTSMYLCALGAGVSEAFFGQGTRLTVV.

In its sample, this clone was seen once. The CDR3 reads CASSLERGAVNEQFF. In DNA form, the CDR3 reads TGTGCCAGCAGTTTAGAGAGGGGCGCCGTCAATGAGCAGTTCTTC. This rearrangement joins TRBV28 to TRBJ2-1; D is possibly TRBD1 or TRBD2 (5 bases each). CDR3 length equals 15 residues. The V gene's germline CDR1 is MDHEN and CDR2 SYDVKM. Trimming cost V 2 bases and J 6 bases, with 14 bases left between them.

This clone appeared a single time. V usage is TRBV27 and J usage is TRBJ1-1; the D gene is possibly TRBD1 (6 bases). This CDR3 comprises 15 residues. The germline gives CDR1 MNHEY, CDR2 SMNVEV (reference sequence). V lost 3 bases and J 0 bases, leaving 11 bases between the germline ends. The chain's CDR3 is CASSLMGGLNTEAFF. The CDR3 DNA reads as TGTGCCAGCAGTTTGATGGGGGGCCTGAACACTGAAGCTTTCTTT.

The rearrangement links TRBV11-1 to TRBJ2-1, with D perhaps TRBD1 (6 bases). V lost 4 bases, J lost 3 bases, and 10 bases lay in between. The CDR3 covers 14 residues. Germline CDR1 is SGHAT and CDR2 is FQDESV (reference sequence). CDR3 DNA: TGTGCCAGCAGCTCAACAGGGATCTACAATGAGCAGTTCTTC. Encoded protein: CASSSTGIYNEQFF.

This clone was seen a handful of times. The V and J genes are TRBV7-6 and TRBJ2-7, with D perhaps matching TRBD2 (6 bases). This CDR3 is built from 15 residues. Trimming left V 1 base short and J 0 bases short, with 10 bases between. CDR1 is SGHVS, CDR2 FNYEAQ, per germline. The CDR3, as DNA: TGTGCCAGCAGCTTAGGGGCGGGATTCTCCTACGAGCAGTACTTC. Its translation: CASSLGAGFSYEQYF.

This sequence joins TRBV19 and TRBJ2-2; 11 bases align to TRBD2. V shed 4 bases, J shed 9 bases, and the junction held 7 bases outside the gene matches. Germline V CDR1 and CDR2: LNHDA, SQIVND (reference sequence). The CDR3 totals 15 residues. This chain's CDR3 is CASSTQTSGMRELFF. CDR3 DNA sequence: TGTGCCAGTAGTACACAGACTAGCGGGATGAGGGAGCTGTTTTTT.

The V gene is TRBV6-5, the J gene TRBJ1-5; TRBD1 agrees at 8 bases. Unmatched junction bases numbered 10, after V lost 8 bases and J lost 4 bases. CDR1 and CDR2 from the germline V gene are MNHEY and SVGAGI. There are 15 residues in the CDR3. The CDR3 nucleotides read TGTGCCAGCGGGTCTCCAGGGGGCGTTAATCAGCCCCAGCATTTT. The encoded protein is CASGSPGGVNQPQHF.

The chain combines TRBV27 with TRBJ1-5, with 11 bases matching TRBD1. The CDR3 sequence is 15 residues long. V lost 3 bases and J lost 5; bases outside the gene matches: 3. Germline assignment: CDR1 MNHEY and CDR2 SMNVEV (reference sequence). CDR3 sequence reads: CASSFGQGADQPQHF. The CDR3 DNA is TGTGCCAGCAGTTTCGGACAGGGGGCCGATCAGCCCCAGCATTTT.